The 2 T cell receptor beta chains reported below all come from one sample, sequenced in a study of T cell responses to AZD1222 COVID-19 vaccine. The protocol was immunoSEQ multiplex PCR, while the TCRdb copy is restricted to in-frame clones and leaves out a portion. The data contain tens of thousands of clones, around 90% of them singletons. The sequenced sample was peripheral blood, obtained 28 days after the second AZD1222 dose. The receptor source for this set is an adult who received the AZD1222 COVID-19 vaccine.

This clone has only one observation. This chain links TRBV5-1 with TRBJ1-3; no definite D call. V lost 4 bases to trimming and J lost 3 bases, with 14 bases between them. The germline V gene has CDR1 SGHRS and CDR2 YFSETQ. The CDR3 consists of 15 residues. The chain's CDR3 is CASSPRNLNGNTIYF. DNA for the CDR3: TGCGCCAGCAGCCCCAGGAACCTCAATGGAAACACCATATATTTT.

The genes are TRBV4-1 and TRBJ2-3, with TRBD2 matching over 7 bases. This CDR3 region has 20 residues. V lost 1 base, J lost 1 base, and 17 bases stayed unmatched. In germline, CDR1 is MGHRA, CDR2 YSYEKL. CDR3 coding DNA: TGCGCCAGCAGCCAAGCCCCATTGAGAGCGGGACGGGGGGGCACAGATACGCAGTATTTT. It specifies CASSQAPLRAGRGGTDTQYF.